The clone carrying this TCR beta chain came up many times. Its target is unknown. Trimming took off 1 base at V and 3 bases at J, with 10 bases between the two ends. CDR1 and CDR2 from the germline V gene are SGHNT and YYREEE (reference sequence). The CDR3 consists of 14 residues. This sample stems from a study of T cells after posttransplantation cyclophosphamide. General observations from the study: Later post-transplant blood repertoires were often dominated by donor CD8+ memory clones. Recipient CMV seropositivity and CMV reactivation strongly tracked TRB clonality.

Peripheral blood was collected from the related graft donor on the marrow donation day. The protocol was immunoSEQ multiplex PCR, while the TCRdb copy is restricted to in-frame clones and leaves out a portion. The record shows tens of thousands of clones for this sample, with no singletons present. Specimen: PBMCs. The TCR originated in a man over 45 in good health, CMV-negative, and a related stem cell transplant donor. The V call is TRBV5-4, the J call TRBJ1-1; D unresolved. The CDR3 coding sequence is TGTGCCAGCAGCTTGAGAGGGTCCTACACTGAAGCTTTCTTT. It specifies CASSLRGSYTEAFF.